This paragraph covers one T cell receptor (beta chain) sequence. This record belongs to a study of control samples from healthy donors and cancer patients. Per germline, CDR1 SGHRS and CDR2 YFSETQ. This CDR3 is 15 amino acids long. The junction had 7 bases not matched to a gene; V was cut back by 2 bases and J by 2 bases. Measured with immunoSEQ multiplex PCR; TCRdb has only the in-frame clones, and not every one. Counted here are 110,000 to 150,000 clones, roughly nine tenths occurring once; the ten biggest clones make up approximately 9%. The rearrangement uses TRBV5-1 and TRBJ2-7; 7 bases align to TRBD1. The sequence derives from a woman aged 25 to 39 in good health. The sequencing sample was made of blood. This chain's CDR3 is CASSFPGQAAYEQYF. The DNA for the CDR3 is TGCGCCAGCAGCTTCCCAGGACAGGCCGCCTACGAGCAGTACTTC.